The present entry profiles one T cell receptor beta chain with its context. In the authors' methods: Estimated nucleated cell counts came from reference gene primer amplification. Data came from immunoSEQ multiplex PCR; TCRdb stores just in-frame clones and leaves some out. V and J calls and clone size follow that table, whereas D and trimming were derived from the DNA. The sample includes a few hundred thousand clones, approximately 83% seen only once; the top ten take roughly 4%. This specimen comes from a study of blood T cell repertoires in COVID-19. Germline V gene data show CDR1 as SGHNT and CDR2 as YENEEA. V shed 2 bases and J shed 3 bases, with 14 bases lying between them. The CDR3 is 16 amino acids.

Source material: PBMCs or T cells enriched from blood (not recorded which). This receptor was identified in a young woman who had recovered from COVID-19. The chain joins TRBV11-3 to TRBJ2-1, with D possibly TRBD2 on 5 matching bases. The CDR3: CASSLRVGVGYNEQFF. In DNA form, the CDR3 reads TGTGCCAGCAGCTTAAGGGTGGGAGTTGGCTACAATGAGCAGTTCTTC.